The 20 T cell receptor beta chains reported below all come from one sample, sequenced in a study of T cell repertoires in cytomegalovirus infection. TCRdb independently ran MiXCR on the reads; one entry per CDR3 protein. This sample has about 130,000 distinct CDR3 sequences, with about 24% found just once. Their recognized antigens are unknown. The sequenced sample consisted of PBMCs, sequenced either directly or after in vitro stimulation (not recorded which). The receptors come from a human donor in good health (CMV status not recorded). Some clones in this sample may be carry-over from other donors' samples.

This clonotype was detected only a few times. Written as DNA, the CDR3 is TGTGCCAGCAGCCTCTCGGTAGACACTGAAGCTTTCTTT. It is translated as CASSLSVDTEAFF. The genes are TRBV12-3 or TRBV12-4 and TRBJ1-1; D is uncertain. V was shortened by 6 bases and J by 3 bases, with 11 bases between the two germline ends. This CDR3 region has 13 residues.

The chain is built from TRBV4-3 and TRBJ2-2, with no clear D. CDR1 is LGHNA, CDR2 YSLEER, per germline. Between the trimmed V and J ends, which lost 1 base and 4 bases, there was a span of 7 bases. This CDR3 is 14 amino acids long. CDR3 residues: CASSQGRSTGELFF. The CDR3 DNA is TGCGCCAGCAGCCAAGGGCGCAGCACCGGGGAGCTGTTTTTT.

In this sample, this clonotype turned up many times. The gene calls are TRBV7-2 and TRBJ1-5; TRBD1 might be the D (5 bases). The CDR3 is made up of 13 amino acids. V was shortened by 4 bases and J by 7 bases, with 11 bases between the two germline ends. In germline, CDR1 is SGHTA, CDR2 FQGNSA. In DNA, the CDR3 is TGTGCCAGCAGCTGGAGGGGAGGACAGCCCCAGCATTTT. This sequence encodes CASSWRGGQPQHF. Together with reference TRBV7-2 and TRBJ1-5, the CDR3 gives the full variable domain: GAGVSQSPSNKVTEKGKDVELRCDPISGHTALYWYRQSLGQGLEFLIYFQGNSAPDKSGLPSDRFSAERTGGSVSTLTIQRTQQEDSAVYLCASSWRGGQPQHFGDGTRLSIL.

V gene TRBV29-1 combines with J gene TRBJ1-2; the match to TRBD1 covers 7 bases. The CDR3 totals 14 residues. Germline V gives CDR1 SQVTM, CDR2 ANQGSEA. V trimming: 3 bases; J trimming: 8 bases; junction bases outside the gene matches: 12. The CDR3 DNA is TGCAGCGTTGATATTCAAGCAGGGGGTGAAGGCTACACCTTC. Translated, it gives CSVDIQAGGEGYTF. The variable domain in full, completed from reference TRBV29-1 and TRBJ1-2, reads SAVISQKPSRDICQRGTSLTIQCQVDSQVTMMFWYRQQPGQSLTLIATANQGSEATYESGFVIDKFPISRPNLTFSTLTVSNMSPEDSSIYLCSVDIQAGGEGYTFGSGTRLTVV.

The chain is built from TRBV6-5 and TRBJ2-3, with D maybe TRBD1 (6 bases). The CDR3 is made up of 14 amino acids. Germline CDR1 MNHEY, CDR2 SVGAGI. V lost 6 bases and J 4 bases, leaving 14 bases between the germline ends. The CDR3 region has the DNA TGTGCCAGCAGGACAGGAGGCAGGGCAGATACGCAGTATTTT. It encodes CASRTGGRADTQYF.

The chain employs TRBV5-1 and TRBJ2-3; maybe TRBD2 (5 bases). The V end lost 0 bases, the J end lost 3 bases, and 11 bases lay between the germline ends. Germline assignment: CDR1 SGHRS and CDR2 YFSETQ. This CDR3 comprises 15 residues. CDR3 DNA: TGCGCCAGCAGCTTGGGGGCTAGCACAACAGATACGCAGTATTTT. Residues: CASSLGASTTDTQYF.

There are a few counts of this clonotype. The CDR3: CASSPLALTDTQYF. In DNA form, the CDR3 reads TGTGCCAGCAGCCCGCTGGCCCTCACAGATACGCAGTATTTT. The gene calls are TRBV7-6 and TRBJ2-3; D gene ambiguous. The CDR3 is made up of 14 amino acids. V was shortened by 5 bases and J by 2 bases, with 11 bases between the two germline ends. Per the germline V gene, CDR1 is SGHVS and CDR2 is FNYEAQ.

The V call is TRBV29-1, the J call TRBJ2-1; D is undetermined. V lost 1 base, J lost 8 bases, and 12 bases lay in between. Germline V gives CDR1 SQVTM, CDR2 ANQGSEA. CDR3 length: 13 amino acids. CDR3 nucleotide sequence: TGCAGCGTTGAAGCGAGTAGCATGGATGAGCAGTTCTTC. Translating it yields CSVEASSMDEQFF.

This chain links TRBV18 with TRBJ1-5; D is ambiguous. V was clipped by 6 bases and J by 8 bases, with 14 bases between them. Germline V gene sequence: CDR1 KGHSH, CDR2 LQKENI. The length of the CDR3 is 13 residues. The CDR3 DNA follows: TGTGCCAGCTCGCTCCTACTGTTTGAGCCCCAGCATTTT. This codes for CASSLLLFEPQHF.

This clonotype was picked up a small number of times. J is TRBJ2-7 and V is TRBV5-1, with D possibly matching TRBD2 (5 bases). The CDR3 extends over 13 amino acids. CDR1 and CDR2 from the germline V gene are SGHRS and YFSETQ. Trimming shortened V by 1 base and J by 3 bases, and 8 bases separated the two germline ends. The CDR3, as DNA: TGCGCCAGCAGCTTGCTCGGGAACTACGAGCAGTACTTC. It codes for CASSLLGNYEQYF.

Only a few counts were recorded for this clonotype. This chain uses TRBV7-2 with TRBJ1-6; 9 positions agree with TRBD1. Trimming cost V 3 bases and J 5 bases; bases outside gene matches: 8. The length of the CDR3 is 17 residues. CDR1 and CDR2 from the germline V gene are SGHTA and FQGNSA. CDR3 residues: CASSLSLRDRDNSPLHF. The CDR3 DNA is TGTGCCAGCAGCTTGAGCCTCCGGGACAGGGATAATTCACCCCTCCACTTT.

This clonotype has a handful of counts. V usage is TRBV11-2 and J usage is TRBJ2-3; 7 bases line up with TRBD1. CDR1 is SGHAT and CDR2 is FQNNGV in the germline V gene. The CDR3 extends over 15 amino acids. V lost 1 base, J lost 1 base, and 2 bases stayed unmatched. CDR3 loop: CASSLGDRGTDTQYF. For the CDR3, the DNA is TGTGCCAGCAGCTTAGGGGACAGAGGCACAGATACGCAGTATTTT.

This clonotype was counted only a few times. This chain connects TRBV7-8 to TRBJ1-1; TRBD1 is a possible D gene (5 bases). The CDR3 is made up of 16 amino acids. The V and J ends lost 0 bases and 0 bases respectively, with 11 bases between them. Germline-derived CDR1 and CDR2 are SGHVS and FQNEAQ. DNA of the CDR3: TGTGCCAGCAGCTTAGCGTCAGGGATCATGAACACTGAAGCTTTCTTT. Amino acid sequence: CASSLASGIMNTEAFF.

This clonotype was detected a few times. The CDR3 DNA sequence: TGCAGTGCTAGAGTACTAGCGGGATCCTACAATGAGCAGTTCTTC. Amino acid sequence: CSARVLAGSYNEQFF. The V gene is TRBV20-1, the J gene TRBJ2-1; 10 bases line up with TRBD2. This CDR3 comprises 15 residues. After removal of 1 base from V and 1 base from J, the junction contained 1 base not matched to a gene. Germline V lookup: CDR1 DFQATT, CDR2 SNEGSKA (reference sequence).

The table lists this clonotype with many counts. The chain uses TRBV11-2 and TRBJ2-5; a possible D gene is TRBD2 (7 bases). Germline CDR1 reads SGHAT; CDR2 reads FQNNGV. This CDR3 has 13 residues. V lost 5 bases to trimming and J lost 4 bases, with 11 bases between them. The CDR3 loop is CASSQGGVETQYF. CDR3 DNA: TGTGCCAGCAGCCAAGGGGGGGTAGAGACCCAGTACTTC.

CDR3 in amino acids: CASSAEMYNEQFF. CDR3 coding DNA: TGTGCCAGCTCAGCGGAGATGTACAATGAGCAGTTCTTC. The chain uses TRBV11-2 and TRBJ2-1; D is perhaps TRBD2 (5 bases). The ends were cut back, 8 bases at V and 4 bases at J, with 12 bases in the middle. The CDR3 runs 13 residues. Germline V lookup: CDR1 SGHAT, CDR2 FQNNGV.

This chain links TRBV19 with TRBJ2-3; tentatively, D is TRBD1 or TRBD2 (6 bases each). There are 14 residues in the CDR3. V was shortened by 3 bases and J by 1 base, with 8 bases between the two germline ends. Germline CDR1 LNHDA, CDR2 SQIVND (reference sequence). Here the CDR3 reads CASSIRGRTDTQYF. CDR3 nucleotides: TGTGCCAGTAGTATTCGGGGGCGCACAGATACGCAGTATTTT. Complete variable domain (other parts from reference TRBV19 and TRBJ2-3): DGGITQSPKYLFRKEGQNVTLSCEQNLNHDAMYWYRQDPGQGLRLIYYSQIVNDFQKGDIAEGYSVSREKKESFPLTVTSAQKNPTAFYLCASSIRGRTDTQYFGPGTRLTVL.

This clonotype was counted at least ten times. In DNA, the CDR3 is TGTGCCAGCAGCCCCACCCCGGCTAGCGGGAGAGATACGCAGTATTTT. Residues: CASSPTPASGRDTQYF. This chain joins TRBV7-8 and TRBJ2-3, with 10 bases aligning to TRBD2. Germline CDR1 reads SGHVS; CDR2 reads FQNEAQ. V shed 5 bases, J shed 5 bases, and the junction held 10 bases outside the gene matches. The CDR3 runs 16 residues.

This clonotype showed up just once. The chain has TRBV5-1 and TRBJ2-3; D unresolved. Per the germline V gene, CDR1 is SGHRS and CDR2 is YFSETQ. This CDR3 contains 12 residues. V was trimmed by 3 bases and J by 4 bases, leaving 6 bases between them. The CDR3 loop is CASSSEADTQYF. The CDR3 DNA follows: TGCGCCAGCAGCTCCGAGGCAGATACGCAGTATTTT.

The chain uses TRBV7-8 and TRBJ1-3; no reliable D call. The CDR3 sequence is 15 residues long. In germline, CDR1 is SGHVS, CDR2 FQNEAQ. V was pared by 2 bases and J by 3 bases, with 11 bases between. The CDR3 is CASSLSSGVGNTIYF. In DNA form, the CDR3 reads TGTGCCAGCAGCTTATCATCGGGAGTTGGAAACACCATATATTTT.